This T cell receptor (beta chain) was observed in a study of blood T cell repertoires in COVID-19. Study summary: PBMCs, B-cell-depleted T cells, or T cells were the source of the cDNA or gDNA that made up the material.

In the authors' workflow: Amplification with reference gene primers provided the estimates of nucleated cell counts. TCRdb keeps only in-frame clones here, not all; method: immunoSEQ multiplex PCR. The D gene and trimming were derived from the DNA, and the V and J assignments and clone size from that table. Of 22,000 or so clones in the sample, approximately 91% were seen once. The CDR3 consists of 12 residues. CDR1 is SNHLY, CDR2 FYNNEI, per germline. Trimming cost V 6 bases and J 5 bases, with 10 bases left between them. The chain is built from TRBV2 and TRBJ2-5; no definite D call. The TCR originated in a human donor in a cohort sampled during active COVID-19. The donor label of this sample is uncertain. Sequencing was performed on peripheral blood. The DNA for the CDR3 is TGTGCCAGCAGGTTAGCTGGGGAGACCCAGTACTTC. Translated: CASRLAGETQYF. The whole variable domain, filled in from reference TRBV2 and TRBJ2-5, reads EPEVTQTPSHQVTQMGQEVILRCVPISNHLYFYWYRQILGQKVEFLVSFYNNEISEKSEIFDDQFSVERPDGSNFTLKIRSTKLEDSAMYFCASRLAGETQYFGPGTRLLVL.